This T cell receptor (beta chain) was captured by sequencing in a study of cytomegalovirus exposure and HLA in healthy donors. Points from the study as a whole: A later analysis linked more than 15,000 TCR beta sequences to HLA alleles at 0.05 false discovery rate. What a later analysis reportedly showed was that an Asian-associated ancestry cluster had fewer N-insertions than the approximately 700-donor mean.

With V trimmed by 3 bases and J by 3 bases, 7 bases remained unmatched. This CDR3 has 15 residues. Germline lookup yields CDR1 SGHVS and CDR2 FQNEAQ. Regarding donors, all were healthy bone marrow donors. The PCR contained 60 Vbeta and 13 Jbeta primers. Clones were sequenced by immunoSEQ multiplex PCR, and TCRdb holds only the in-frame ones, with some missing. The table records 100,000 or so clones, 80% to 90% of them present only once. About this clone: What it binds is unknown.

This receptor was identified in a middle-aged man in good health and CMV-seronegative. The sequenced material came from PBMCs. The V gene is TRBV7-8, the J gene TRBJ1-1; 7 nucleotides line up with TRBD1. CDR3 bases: TGTGCCAGCAGCTTTCCGGACAGGACGCACACTGAAGCTTTCTTT. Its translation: CASSFPDRTHTEAFF. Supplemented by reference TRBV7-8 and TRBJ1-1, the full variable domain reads GAGVSQSPRYKVAKRGQDVALRCDPISGHVSLFWYQQALGQGPEFLTYFQNEAQLDKSGLPSDRFFAERPEGSVSTLKIQRTQQEDSAVYLCASSFPDRTHTEAFFGQGTRLTVV.